The following is a T cell receptor (beta chain) sequence with its context. Residents of approximately 25 US areas, aged roughly 18 to 89 years, made up the participants. Assignment of participants to cohorts was predicated upon participant-reported clinical history. The data derive from a study of blood T cell repertoires in COVID-19. About the study: The analysed material was cDNA or gDNA that came from T cells, B-cell-depleted T cells, or PBMCs.

Per the original methods: Reference gene primer amplification yielded estimated nucleated cell counts. The assay was immunoSEQ multiplex PCR, and TCRdb's table has in-frame clones only and misses some. V and J calls and clone size come straight from that table; D and trimming were deduced from the DNA. Of a few hundred thousand clones listed, around 84% are singletons. This CDR3 is built from 12 residues. Trimming removed 5 bases at V and 3 bases at J, with 4 bases between. Germline V lookup: CDR1 SGHTA, CDR2 FQGNSA. The J gene is TRBJ2-2, the V gene TRBV7-2; D is unclear. The receptor comes from a man aged 25 to 40 with acute COVID-19. The specimen was PBMCs or T cells enriched from blood (not recorded which). The CDR3 region is CASSRYTGELFF. Here the CDR3 DNA reads TGTGCCAGCAGCCGTTACACCGGGGAGCTGTTTTTT.